Presented here are 13 T cell receptor beta chains from one specimen sequenced in a study of blood T cell repertoires in COVID-19. Some clones are missing from TCRdb's copy, which holds only in-frame ones; the method was immunoSEQ multiplex PCR. In the table there are over 150,000 clones, roughly four fifths of which are singletons. Sequencing was carried out using peripheral blood. The receptors come from a woman in her 70s with COVID-19, enrolled during active disease.

The rearrangement links TRBV6-5 to TRBJ2-5, with 8 nucleotides matching TRBD1. Looked up from germline, CDR1 is MNHEY and CDR2 is SVGAGI. The CDR3 has 14 amino acids. J lost 1 base, V lost 8 bases, and 6 bases had no gene match. Written as DNA, the CDR3 is TGTGCCAGCTCGACAGGGGAGATCCAAGAGACCCAGTACTTC. Protein sequence: CASSTGEIQETQYF.

In its sample, this clone was seen once. The rearrangement joins TRBV6-2 or TRBV6-3 to TRBJ2-5; D may be TRBD1 (6 bases). CDR3 length: 17 residues. The germline V and J ends were trimmed by 5 bases and 1 base, with 20 bases remaining between them. Germline V lookup: CDR1 MNHEY, CDR2 SVGEGT. CDR3: CASSLTGTPTPQETQYF. CDR3 sequence (DNA): TGTGCCAGCAGTCTTACCGGGACACCCACACCCCAAGAGACCCAGTACTTC.

This clone was picked up a small number of times. The J gene is TRBJ1-5, the V gene TRBV13, with D perhaps matching TRBD1 (5 bases). The V and J ends lost 0 bases and 0 bases respectively, with 9 bases between them. The CDR3 covers 16 residues. Germline V lookup: CDR1 PRHDT, CDR2 FYEKMQ (reference sequence). The CDR3 coding sequence is TGTGCCAGCAGCTTAGGACCCGACAGTAGCAATCAGCCCCAGCATTTT. Amino acid sequence: CASSLGPDSSNQPQHF.

The V call is TRBV18, the J call TRBJ1-2, with a weak D call TRBD1 (6 bases). The CDR3 has 16 residues. Looked up from germline, CDR1 is KGHSH and CDR2 is LQKENI. V gave up 1 base and J gave up 8 bases, with 20 bases separating them. Written as DNA, the CDR3 is TGTGCCAGCTCACCACAAGTACAGGGTGGGGGATCCGGCTACACCTTC. Its protein is CASSPQVQGGGSGYTF.

This rearrangement joins TRBV3-1 (or the pseudogene TRBV3-2) to TRBJ2-5; D gene unclear. The germline V and J ends were trimmed by 3 bases and 5 bases, with 4 bases remaining between them. The CDR3 loop spans 11 amino acids. Germline V gene data show CDR1 as LGHDT and CDR2 as YNNKEL (reference sequence). The CDR3 region is CASSQSETQYF. DNA for the CDR3: TGTGCCAGCAGCCAGTCGGAGACCCAGTACTTC.

The chain combines TRBV11-2 with TRBJ1-2; TRBD1 aligns across 9 bases. The germline V gene encodes CDR1 SGHAT and CDR2 FQNNGV. CDR3 length: 14 residues. Trimming cost V 4 bases and J 8 bases; bases outside gene matches: 8. The DNA for the CDR3 is TGTGCCAGCAGCTACTCCGGGACAGGGCTGGGCTACACCTTC. Its protein product is CASSYSGTGLGYTF.

This chain connects TRBV6-6 to TRBJ2-7, with TRBD2 matching over 9 bases. Trimming cost V 7 bases and J 0 bases; bases outside gene matches: 7. The CDR3 spans 15 residues. CDR1 is MNHNY, CDR2 SVGAGI, per germline (reference sequence). CDR3 bases: TGTGCCAGCACTGACACTAGCGGGTTCTCCTACGAGCAGTACTTC. It encodes CASTDTSGFSYEQYF.

This clone was found once. The chain combines TRBV30 with TRBJ2-7, with a weak D call TRBD1 (5 bases). Germline V gene lookup returns CDR1 GTSNPN and CDR2 SVGIG (reference sequence). Deletions cut 4 bases from V and 2 bases from J, with 9 bases between. There are 12 residues in the CDR3. CDR3 nucleotides: TGTGCCTGGACAGTAGGGGCCTACGAGCAGTACTTC. This gives the protein CAWTVGAYEQYF.

The rearrangement uses TRBV19 and TRBJ1-1; D remains unclear. V dropped 4 bases and J dropped 10 bases, with 10 bases sitting between them. CDR3 length: 11 residues. The germline gives CDR1 LNHDA, CDR2 SQIVND (reference sequence). The DNA of the CDR3 is TGTGCCAGTAGTAGTCTTGTCGGAGCTTTCTTT. It encodes CASSSLVGAFF.

J is TRBJ2-1 and V is TRBV30; 9 bases agree with TRBD1. Germline CDR1 GTSNPN, CDR2 SVGIG (reference sequence). The CDR3 covers 18 residues. With V trimmed by 0 bases and J by 9 bases, 18 bases remained unmatched. The CDR3 sequence: CAWSVQSPGTGRLTEQFF. The CDR3 bases are TGTGCCTGGAGTGTACAATCGCCCGGGACAGGGCGCCTCACTGAGCAGTTCTTC.

In this sample, this clone turned up once. The chain recombines TRBV28 with TRBJ1-4, with TRBD1 matching over 10 bases. CDR3 length: 15 amino acids. Per the germline V gene, CDR1 is MDHEN and CDR2 is SYDVKM. The V gene end was trimmed by 2 bases and the J gene end by 8 bases; junction bases not matched to a gene: 5. CDR3 DNA: TGTGCCAGCAGTTTAAGGGGACAGGGGCAAGAAAAACTGTTTTTT. Translated: CASSLRGQGQEKLFF.

V is TRBV5-8 and J is TRBJ1-1; no clear D. The germline CDR1 and CDR2 sequences are SGHTS and YDEGEE. This CDR3 has 13 residues. V was trimmed by 2 bases and J by 4 bases, leaving 9 bases between them. CDR3 coding DNA: TGTGCCAGCAGCTTAATCCCGGGCACTGAAGCTTTCTTT. It yields the protein CASSLIPGTEAFF.

The gene calls are TRBV7-2 and TRBJ2-2; weak D call: TRBD2 (5 bases). Per germline, CDR1 SGHTA and CDR2 FQGNSA. V gave up 1 base and J gave up 4 bases, with 13 bases separating them. CDR3 length equals 16 residues. CDR3 loop: CASSLVGGAFTGELFF. The DNA for the CDR3 is TGTGCCAGCAGCTTAGTAGGAGGCGCGTTCACCGGGGAGCTGTTTTTT.